These 17 T cell receptor beta chains originate from one sample sequenced in a study of T cell responses to AZD1222 COVID-19 vaccine. TCRdb keeps only in-frame clones here, not all; method: immunoSEQ multiplex PCR. The table lists more than 150,000 clones, around nine tenths of them singletons. The sequencing here drew on peripheral blood, taken 28 days after the second AZD1222 dose. These TCRs come from an adult who received the AZD1222 COVID-19 vaccine.

The gene calls are TRBV30 and TRBJ1-3, with D unresolved. The V gene lost 2 bases and the J gene lost 1 base, with 15 bases spanning the gap. This CDR3 comprises 16 residues. Germline CDR1 GTSNPN, CDR2 SVGIG (reference sequence). The CDR3 DNA reads as TGTGCCTGGAGTCTCCCGGCGTCTCCTTCTGGAAACACCATATATTTT. It encodes CAWSLPASPSGNTIYF.

The CDR3 DNA follows: TGTGCCAGCACCCTCTTGCTAGTCTCCGGGGAGCTGTTTTTT. Amino acids: CASTLLLVSGELFF. This rearrangement joins TRBV6-6 to TRBJ2-2; no clear D gene. CDR1 and CDR2 (germline): MNHNY, SVGAGI (reference sequence). Trimming removed 7 bases at V and 6 bases at J, with 15 bases between. The CDR3 sequence is 14 residues long.

The rearrangement joins TRBV28 to TRBJ2-1; 7 nucleotides agree with TRBD2. Per the germline V gene, CDR1 is MDHEN and CDR2 is SYDVKM. With 5 bases clipped from V and 13 bases from J, the junction kept 20 bases outside the gene matches. This CDR3 spans 16 amino acids. The CDR3 reads CASSPPGGSIFGEQFF. The CDR3 nucleotides read TGTGCCAGCAGTCCGCCCGGCGGGAGCATCTTCGGCGAACAGTTCTTC.

This chain connects TRBV19 to TRBJ2-3; 7 nucleotides agree with TRBD1. Germline V gives CDR1 LNHDA, CDR2 SQIVND (reference sequence). The ends lost 5 bases at V and 3 bases at J; junction bases unmatched: 8. The CDR3 has 15 residues. The CDR3 nucleotides are TGTGCCAGTAGTCCTCAGGACAGGAGAACAGATACGCAGTATTTT. Its translation is CASSPQDRRTDTQYF.

Here the CDR3 DNA reads TGTGCCAGCAGCCAATCCCTTTATTATTCGAACACCGGGGAGCTGTTTTTT. Translated, it gives CASSQSLYYSNTGELFF. The V call is TRBV14, the J call TRBJ2-2; D uncertain. V dropped 2 bases and J dropped 0 bases, with 13 bases sitting between them. This CDR3 is 17 amino acids long. Germline values: CDR1 SGHDN, CDR2 FVKESK.

The chain has TRBV6-5 and TRBJ2-1; 7 bases map to TRBD1. Germline values: CDR1 MNHEY, CDR2 SVGAGI. V trimming: 2 bases; J trimming: 9 bases; junction bases outside the gene matches: 4. The CDR3 totals 13 residues. The CDR3, as DNA: TGTGCCAGCAGTTACGGACAGGTCCTTGAGCAGTTCTTC. The encoded protein is CASSYGQVLEQFF.

For the CDR3, the DNA is TGCGCCAGCAGCCAAGCGTACCAAGGCGGAAATAGCAATCAGCCCCAGCATTTT. Translated: CASSQAYQGGNSNQPQHF. This chain links TRBV4-3 with TRBJ1-5; D ambiguous. The CDR3 contains 18 residues. V gave up 1 base and J gave up 0 bases, with 16 bases separating them. Looked up from germline, CDR1 is LGHNA and CDR2 is YSLEER.

The chain carries TRBV6-1 and TRBJ1-2, with a possible D match to TRBD1 (6 bases). CDR3 length equals 17 residues. Trimming took 2 bases from V and 3 from J, leaving 19 bases between them. The germline V gene encodes CDR1 MNHNS and CDR2 SASEGT. The CDR3 sequence is CASSENVGGWAYYGYTF. In DNA form, the CDR3 reads TGTGCCAGCAGTGAAAATGTGGGGGGCTGGGCTTACTATGGCTACACCTTC.

V and J are TRBV5-4 and TRBJ1-1, with 8 bases lining up with TRBD1. CDR3 size: 15 residues. Germline V CDR1 and CDR2: SGHNT, YYREEE (reference sequence). V gave up 4 bases and J gave up 3 bases; unmatched junction bases: 8. The DNA for the CDR3 is TGTGCCAGCAGCATATCAGGGGGCGCGGACACTGAAGCTTTCTTT. As protein: CASSISGGADTEAFF.

The rearrangement links TRBV6-5 to TRBJ1-6; no firm D call. The CDR3 sequence is 15 residues long. Trimming shortened V by 5 bases and J by 3 bases, and 11 bases separated the two germline ends. The germline CDR1 and CDR2 sequences are MNHEY and SVGAGI. DNA for the CDR3: TGTGCCAGCAGTCCCGAGACATACTATAATTCACCCCTCCACTTT. Translating gives CASSPETYYNSPLHF.

The J gene is TRBJ1-3, the V gene TRBV7-8, with D maybe TRBD1 (5 bases). Trimming took off 5 bases at V and 0 bases at J, with 8 bases between the two ends. This CDR3 is 14 amino acids long. Germline V gives CDR1 SGHVS, CDR2 FQNEAQ. CDR3 residues: CASSPQVSGNTIYF. CDR3 nucleotides: TGTGCCAGCAGCCCACAGGTCTCTGGAAACACCATATATTTT.

The J gene is TRBJ2-7, the V gene TRBV11-2, with 7 bases that match TRBD2. Germline-derived CDR1 and CDR2 are SGHAT and FQNNGV. V shed 1 base, J shed 7 bases, and the junction held 19 bases outside the gene matches. The CDR3 has 18 amino acids. As DNA, the CDR3 is TGTGCCAGCAGCTTAGCGTGGGTGGCTAGCGGAGGCCCCTGGGAGCAGTACTTC. It encodes CASSLAWVASGGPWEQYF.

V is TRBV18 and J is TRBJ1-3, with D perhaps matching TRBD1 (6 bases). The CDR3 is 15 residues long. Germline CDR1 KGHSH, CDR2 LQKENI. V was pared by 5 bases and J by 4 bases, with 15 bases between. CDR3 in DNA: TGTGCCAGCTCATCCACCTCGGGGGCCGGAAACACCATATATTTT. Translating it yields CASSSTSGAGNTIYF. The full variable domain, rest sourced from reference TRBV18 and TRBJ1-3, is NAGVMQNPRHLVRRRGQEARLRCSPMKGHSHVYWYRQLPEEGLKFMVYLQKENIIDESGMPKERFSAEFPKEGPSILRIQQVVRGDSAAYFCASSSTSGAGNTIYFGEGSWLTVV.

This clone was seen only once. The chain links TRBV6-2 or TRBV6-3 to TRBJ2-5, with TRBD1 identical over 9 bases. In germline, CDR1 is MNHEY, CDR2 SVGEGT. This CDR3 has 14 amino acids. V lost 5 bases and J lost 4; bases outside the gene matches: 5. CDR3 sequence reads: CASSDGQGRETQYF. CDR3 sequence (DNA): TGTGCCAGCAGTGACGGACAGGGGAGAGAGACCCAGTACTTC.

This chain connects TRBV9 to TRBJ2-5, with a weak D call TRBD2 (6 bases). V lost 0 bases, J lost 2 bases, and 14 bases lay in between. From germline, CDR1 is SGDLS and CDR2 YYNGEE. The CDR3 runs 16 residues. The CDR3 here is CASSVGVAVIQETQYF. CDR3 nucleotides: TGTGCCAGCAGCGTAGGGGTAGCGGTAATTCAAGAGACCCAGTACTTC.

The CDR3 nucleotides read TGCAGTGCTAGTCGAGGGTTTGGCACTGAAGCTTTCTTT. Residues: CSASRGFGTEAFF. The chain carries TRBV20-1 and TRBJ1-1, with D unresolved. V shed 3 bases and J shed 4 bases, with 12 bases lying between them. CDR1 and CDR2 from the germline V gene are DFQATT and SNEGSKA (reference sequence). The CDR3 has 13 amino acids.

The chain has TRBV9 and TRBJ2-7; 10 nucleotides line up with TRBD1. Trimming cost V 4 bases and J 5 bases; bases outside gene matches: 3. CDR1 is SGDLS and CDR2 is YYNGEE in the germline V gene. This CDR3 region has 13 residues. The DNA of the CDR3 is TGTGCCAGCAGCCCGGGGACAGGGGACGAGCAGTACTTC. Protein sequence: CASSPGTGDEQYF.